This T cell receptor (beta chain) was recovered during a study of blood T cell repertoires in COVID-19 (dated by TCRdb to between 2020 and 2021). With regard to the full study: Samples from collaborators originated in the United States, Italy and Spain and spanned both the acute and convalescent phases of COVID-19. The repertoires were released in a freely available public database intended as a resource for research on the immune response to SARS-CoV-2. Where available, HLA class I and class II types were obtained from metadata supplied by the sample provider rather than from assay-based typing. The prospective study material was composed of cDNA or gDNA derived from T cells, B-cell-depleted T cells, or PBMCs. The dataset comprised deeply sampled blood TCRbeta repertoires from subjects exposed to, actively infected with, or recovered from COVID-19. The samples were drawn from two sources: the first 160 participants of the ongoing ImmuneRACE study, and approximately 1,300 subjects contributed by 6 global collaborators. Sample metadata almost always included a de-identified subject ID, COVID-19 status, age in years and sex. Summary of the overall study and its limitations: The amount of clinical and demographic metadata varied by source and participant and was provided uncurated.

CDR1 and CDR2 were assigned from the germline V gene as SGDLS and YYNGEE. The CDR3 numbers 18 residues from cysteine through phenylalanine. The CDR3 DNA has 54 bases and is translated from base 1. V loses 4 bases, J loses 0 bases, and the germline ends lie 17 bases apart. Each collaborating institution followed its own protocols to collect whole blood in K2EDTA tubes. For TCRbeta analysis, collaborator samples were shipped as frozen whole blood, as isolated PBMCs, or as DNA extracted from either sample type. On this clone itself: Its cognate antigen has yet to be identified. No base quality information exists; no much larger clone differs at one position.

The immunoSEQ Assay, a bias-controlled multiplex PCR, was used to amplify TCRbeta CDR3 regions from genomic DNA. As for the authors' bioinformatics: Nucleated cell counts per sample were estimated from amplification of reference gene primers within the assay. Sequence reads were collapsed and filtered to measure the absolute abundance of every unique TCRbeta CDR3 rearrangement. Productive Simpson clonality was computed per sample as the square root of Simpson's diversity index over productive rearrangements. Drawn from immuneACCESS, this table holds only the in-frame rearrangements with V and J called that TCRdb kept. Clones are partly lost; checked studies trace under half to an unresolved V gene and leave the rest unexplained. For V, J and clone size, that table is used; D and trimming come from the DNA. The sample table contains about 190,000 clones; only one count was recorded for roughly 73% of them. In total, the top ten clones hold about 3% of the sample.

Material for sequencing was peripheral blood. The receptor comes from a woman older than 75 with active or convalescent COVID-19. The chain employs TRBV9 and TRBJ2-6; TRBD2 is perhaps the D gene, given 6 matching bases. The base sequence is TGTGCCAGCAGCCCCCTTGGAGGGAGGAGCTCTGGGGCCAACGTCCTGACTTTC. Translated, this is CASSPLGGRSSGANVLTF.